One and the same sample provided the 8 T cell receptor beta chains below, sequenced in a study of OX40 agonist ivuxolimab in advanced cancers. Sequenced by immunoSEQ multiplex PCR; TCRdb stores in-frame clones only, minus some. The repertoire holds 60,000 to 70,000 clones, with around 80% as singletons. The specimen comprised CD4+ or CD8+ T cells sorted from blood, sampled in a trial of the OX40 agonist ivuxolimab. The receptors shown here come from an adult with an advanced solid tumor such as melanoma, head and neck, liver or kidney cancer.

This clone was seen only a few times. The chain employs TRBV4-2 and TRBJ2-2; a weak D match, TRBD2 (5 bases). CDR1 and CDR2 from the germline V gene are LGHNA and YNFKEQ. The ends were cut back, 6 bases at V and 3 bases at J, with 14 bases in the middle. The CDR3 has 15 residues. The CDR3 DNA reads as TGTGCCAGCAGTGCACTTCTCGGGGACACCGGGGAGCTGTTTTTT. Translation gives CASSALLGDTGELFF.

This clone was seen just once. The V call is TRBV23-1, the J call TRBJ1-1; 8 nucleotides align to TRBD1. TRBV23-1 is annotated as an ORF whose role is uncertain. This CDR3 comprises 13 residues. With 11 bases clipped from V and 0 bases from J, the junction kept 5 bases outside the gene matches. This chain's CDR3 is CAGGQGLNTEAFF. The CDR3, as DNA: TGCGCCGGTGGACAGGGTTTGAACACTGAAGCTTTCTTT.

This clone has just a few counts. The gene calls are TRBV6-1 and TRBJ1-4; 7 nucleotides match TRBD1. In germline, CDR1 is MNHNS, CDR2 SASEGT. The CDR3 spans 15 residues. The V and J ends lost 4 bases and 5 bases, in that order; junction bases with no gene match: 7. The CDR3 sequence is CASSVPGQSNEKLFF. CDR3 DNA sequence: TGTGCCAGCAGTGTACCGGGACAGTCAAATGAAAAACTGTTTTTT.

The chain couples TRBV7-9 to TRBJ2-1; possibly TRBD2 for D (5 bases). The CDR3 extends over 17 amino acids. The V and J ends lost 2 bases and 4 bases respectively, with 18 bases between them. Germline CDR1 SEHNR, CDR2 FQNEAQ (reference sequence). CDR3 coding DNA: TGTGCCAGCAGCTTAAGAGGGCATCGGCGAGGATACAATGAGCAGTTCTTC. This gives the protein CASSLRGHRRGYNEQFF.

This chain links TRBV28 with TRBJ1-2; D gene unclear. Trimming left V 6 bases short and J 6 bases short, with 20 bases between. Germline assignment: CDR1 MDHEN and CDR2 SYDVKM. The CDR3 length is 15 residues. CDR3 residues: CASSPHSQVVHGYTF. The CDR3 DNA sequence: TGTGCCAGCAGCCCACATTCCCAGGTGGTGCATGGCTACACCTTC.

The rearrangement links TRBV20-1 to TRBJ2-3; D is unclear. Germline loops: CDR1 DFQATT, CDR2 SNEGSKA (reference sequence). V lost 3 bases and J 7 bases, leaving 8 bases between the germline ends. This CDR3 is built from 11 residues. The CDR3 sequence is CSASGGNTQYF. For the CDR3, the DNA is TGCAGTGCTAGCGGCGGTAATACGCAGTATTTT.

The chain couples TRBV19 to TRBJ1-5; tentatively, D is TRBD1 (5 bases). Per the germline V gene, CDR1 is LNHDA and CDR2 is SQIVND (reference sequence). The CDR3 runs 14 residues. Trimming took off 5 bases at V and 2 bases at J, with 10 bases between the two ends. Written as DNA, the CDR3 is TGTGCCAGTAGTCTCCGGGACGGCAATCAGCCCCAGCATTTT. Amino acids: CASSLRDGNQPQHF.

This chain joins TRBV19 and TRBJ2-2; 12 bases are shared with TRBD2. CDR3 length equals 17 residues. The germline V gene has CDR1 LNHDA and CDR2 SQIVND (reference sequence). Trimming cost V 3 bases and J 5 bases; bases outside gene matches: 7. The CDR3 sequence is CASSMIPGLAGTGELFF. The CDR3 DNA follows: TGTGCCAGTAGTATGATCCCCGGACTAGCGGGGACCGGGGAGCTGTTTTTT.